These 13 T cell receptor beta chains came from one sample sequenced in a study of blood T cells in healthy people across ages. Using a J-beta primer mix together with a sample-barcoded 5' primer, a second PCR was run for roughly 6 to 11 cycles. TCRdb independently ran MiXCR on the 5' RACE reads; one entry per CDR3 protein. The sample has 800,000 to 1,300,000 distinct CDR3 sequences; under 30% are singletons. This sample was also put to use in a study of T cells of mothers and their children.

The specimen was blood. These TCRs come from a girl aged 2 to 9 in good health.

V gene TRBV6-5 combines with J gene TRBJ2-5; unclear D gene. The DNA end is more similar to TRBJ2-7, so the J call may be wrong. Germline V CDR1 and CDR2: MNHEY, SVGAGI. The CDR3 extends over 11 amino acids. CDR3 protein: CASSGKDEQYF. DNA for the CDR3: TGTGCCAGCAGCGGCAAGGACGAGCAGTACTTC.

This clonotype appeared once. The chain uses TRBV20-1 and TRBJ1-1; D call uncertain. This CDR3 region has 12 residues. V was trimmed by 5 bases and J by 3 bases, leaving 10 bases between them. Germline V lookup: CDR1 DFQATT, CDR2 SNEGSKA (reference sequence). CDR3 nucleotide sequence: TGCAGTGCTCAACAAGGGCACACTGAAGCTTTCTTT. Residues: CSAQQGHTEAFF.

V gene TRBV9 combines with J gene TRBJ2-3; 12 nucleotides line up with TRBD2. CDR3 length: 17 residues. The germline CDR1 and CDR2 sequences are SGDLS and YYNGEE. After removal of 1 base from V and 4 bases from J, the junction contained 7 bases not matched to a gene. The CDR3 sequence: CASSVRPSGGAADTQYF. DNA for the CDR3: TGTGCCAGCAGCGTAAGGCCTAGCGGGGGGGCGGCAGATACGCAGTATTTT. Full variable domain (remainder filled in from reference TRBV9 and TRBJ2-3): DSGVTQTPKHLITATGQRVTLRCSPRSGDLSVYWYQQSLDQGLQFLIQYYNGEERAKGNILERFSAQQFPDLHSELNLSSLELGDSALYFCASSVRPSGGAADTQYFGPGTRLTVL.

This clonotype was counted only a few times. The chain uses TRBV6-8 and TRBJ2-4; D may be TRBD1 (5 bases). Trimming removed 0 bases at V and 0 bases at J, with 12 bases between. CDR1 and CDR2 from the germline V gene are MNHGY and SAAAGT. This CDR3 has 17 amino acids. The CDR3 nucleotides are TGTGCCAGCAGTTACTCGACAGCCCCGGGAGCCAAAAACATTCAGTACTTC. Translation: CASSYSTAPGAKNIQYF.

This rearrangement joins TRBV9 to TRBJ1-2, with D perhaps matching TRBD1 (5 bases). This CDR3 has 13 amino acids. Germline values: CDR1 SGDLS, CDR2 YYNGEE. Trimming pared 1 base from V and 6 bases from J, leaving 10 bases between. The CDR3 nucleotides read TGTGCCAGCAGCGTAATTACAGGAGATGGCTACACCTTC. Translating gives CASSVITGDGYTF.

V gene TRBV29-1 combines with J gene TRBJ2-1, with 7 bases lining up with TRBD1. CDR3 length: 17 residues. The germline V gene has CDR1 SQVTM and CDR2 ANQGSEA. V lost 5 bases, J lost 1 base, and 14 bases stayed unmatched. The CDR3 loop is CSVPLNIQGVSYNEQFF. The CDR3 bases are TGCAGCGTTCCGCTAAACATTCAGGGGGTTTCCTACAATGAGCAGTTCTTC.

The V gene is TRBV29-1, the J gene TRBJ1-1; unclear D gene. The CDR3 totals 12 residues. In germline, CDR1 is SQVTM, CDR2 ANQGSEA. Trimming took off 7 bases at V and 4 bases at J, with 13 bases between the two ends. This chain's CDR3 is CSARRGSTEAFF. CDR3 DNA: TGCAGCGCGCGACGCGGGTCCACTGAAGCTTTCTTT. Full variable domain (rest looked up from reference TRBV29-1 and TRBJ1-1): SAVISQKPSRDICQRGTSLTIQCQVDSQVTMMFWYRQQPGQSLTLIATANQGSEATYESGFVIDKFPISRPNLTFSTLTVSNMSPEDSSIYLCSARRGSTEAFFGQGTRLTVV.

CDR3 region: CASNADRVVEKLFF. The CDR3 DNA reads TGTGCCAGCAACGCTGACAGGGTAGTGGAAAAACTGTTTTTT. The rearrangement links TRBV6-1 to TRBJ1-4, with 7 bases aligning to TRBD1. The V gene's germline CDR1 is MNHNS and CDR2 SASEGT. Germline trimming cut 7 bases from V and 8 bases from J; bases unmatched to any gene: 10. This CDR3 spans 14 amino acids.

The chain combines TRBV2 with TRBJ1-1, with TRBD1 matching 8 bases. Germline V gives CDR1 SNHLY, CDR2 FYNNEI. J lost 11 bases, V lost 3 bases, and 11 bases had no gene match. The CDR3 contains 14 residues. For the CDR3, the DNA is TGTGCCAGCAGTGACGGACAGGGAGGGTTTGTTGCTTTCTTT. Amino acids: CASSDGQGGFVAFF.

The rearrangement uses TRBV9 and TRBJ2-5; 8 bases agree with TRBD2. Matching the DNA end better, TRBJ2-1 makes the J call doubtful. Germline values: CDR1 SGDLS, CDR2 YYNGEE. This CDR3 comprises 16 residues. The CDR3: CASSRSAGRAGYEQFF. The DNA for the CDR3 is TGTGCCAGCAGCCGTTCAGCCGGGAGGGCGGGCTATGAGCAGTTCTTC.

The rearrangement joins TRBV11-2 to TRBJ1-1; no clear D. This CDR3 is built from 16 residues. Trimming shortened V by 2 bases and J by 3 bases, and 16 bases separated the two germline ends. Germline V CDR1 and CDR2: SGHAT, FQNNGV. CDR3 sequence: CASSLRSVGRDTEAFF. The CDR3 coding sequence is TGTGCCAGCAGCTTAAGATCGGTAGGGAGGGACACTGAAGCTTTCTTT.

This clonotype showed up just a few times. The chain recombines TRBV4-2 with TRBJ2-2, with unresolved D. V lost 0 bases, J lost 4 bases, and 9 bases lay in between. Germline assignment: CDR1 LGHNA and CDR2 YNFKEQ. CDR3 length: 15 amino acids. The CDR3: CASSQDDSSTGELFF. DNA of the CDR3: TGTGCCAGCAGCCAAGATGACTCGAGCACCGGGGAGCTGTTTTTT.

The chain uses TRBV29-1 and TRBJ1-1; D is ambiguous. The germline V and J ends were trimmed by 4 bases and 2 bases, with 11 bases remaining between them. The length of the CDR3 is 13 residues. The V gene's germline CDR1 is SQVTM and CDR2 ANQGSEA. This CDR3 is CSVGLGRNTEAFF. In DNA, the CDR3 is TGCAGCGTTGGGCTGGGTCGAAACACTGAAGCTTTCTTT.